This T cell receptor beta chain was identified during a study of cytomegalovirus exposure and HLA in healthy donors. Germline trimming cut 2 bases from V and 3 bases from J; bases unmatched to any gene: 6. Per the germline V gene, CDR1 is SGDLS and CDR2 is YYNGEE. The CDR3 extends over 16 amino acids. The PCR was carried out with 60 Vbeta primers and 13 Jbeta primers. TCRdb's table, derived via immunoSEQ multiplex PCR, lists solely in-frame clones and lacks some. The sample lists about 130,000 clones, 75% to 90% occurring once. The sample taken for sequencing was PBMCs. The TCR comes from a middle-aged woman in good health and CMV-seronegative. V and J are TRBV9 and TRBJ2-2; 8 bases match TRBD1. CDR3 amino acids: CASSVPQGVDTGELFF. DNA for the CDR3: TGTGCCAGCAGCGTGCCACAGGGGGTTGACACCGGGGAGCTGTTTTTT.